The clone carrying this T cell receptor (beta chain) was observed once. These data belong to a study of blood T cell repertoires in COVID-19. How the authors handled the data: Amplification of reference gene primers was used by the study to estimate nucleated cell counts. Sequenced by immunoSEQ multiplex PCR; TCRdb stores in-frame clones only, minus some. The V and J calls and clone size were taken over from that table, and D and trimming were inferred from the DNA. The sample lists 440,000 or so clones, about 88% occurring once. Trimming took off 4 bases at V and 6 bases at J, with 17 bases between the two ends. Germline V lookup: CDR1 SGDLS, CDR2 YYNGEE. CDR3 size: 15 residues.

Specimen: peripheral blood. The chain is built from TRBV9 and TRBJ2-1; tentative D call: TRBD2 (6 bases). The sequence was obtained from a woman aged 40-49 years with COVID-19, enrolled during active disease. The CDR3: CASSPFRENINEQFF. CDR3 bases: TGTGCCAGCAGCCCCTTTCGGGAGAATATCAATGAGCAGTTCTTC.